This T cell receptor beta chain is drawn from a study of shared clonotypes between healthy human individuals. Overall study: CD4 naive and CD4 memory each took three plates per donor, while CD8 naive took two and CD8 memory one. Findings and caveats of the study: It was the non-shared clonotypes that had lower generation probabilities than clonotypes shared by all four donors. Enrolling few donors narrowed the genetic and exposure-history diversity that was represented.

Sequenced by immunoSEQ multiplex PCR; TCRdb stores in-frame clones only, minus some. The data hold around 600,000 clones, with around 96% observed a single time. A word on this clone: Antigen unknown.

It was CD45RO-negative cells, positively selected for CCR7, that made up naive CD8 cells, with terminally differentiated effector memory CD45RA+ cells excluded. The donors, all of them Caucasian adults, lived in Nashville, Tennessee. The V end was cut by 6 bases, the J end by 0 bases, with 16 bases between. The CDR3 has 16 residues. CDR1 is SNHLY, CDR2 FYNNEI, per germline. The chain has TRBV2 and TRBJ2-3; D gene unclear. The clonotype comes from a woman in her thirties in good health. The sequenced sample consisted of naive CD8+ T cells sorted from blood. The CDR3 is CASRTYIRPSTDTQYF. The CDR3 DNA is TGTGCCAGCAGAACCTACATTCGCCCTAGCACAGATACGCAGTATTTT.